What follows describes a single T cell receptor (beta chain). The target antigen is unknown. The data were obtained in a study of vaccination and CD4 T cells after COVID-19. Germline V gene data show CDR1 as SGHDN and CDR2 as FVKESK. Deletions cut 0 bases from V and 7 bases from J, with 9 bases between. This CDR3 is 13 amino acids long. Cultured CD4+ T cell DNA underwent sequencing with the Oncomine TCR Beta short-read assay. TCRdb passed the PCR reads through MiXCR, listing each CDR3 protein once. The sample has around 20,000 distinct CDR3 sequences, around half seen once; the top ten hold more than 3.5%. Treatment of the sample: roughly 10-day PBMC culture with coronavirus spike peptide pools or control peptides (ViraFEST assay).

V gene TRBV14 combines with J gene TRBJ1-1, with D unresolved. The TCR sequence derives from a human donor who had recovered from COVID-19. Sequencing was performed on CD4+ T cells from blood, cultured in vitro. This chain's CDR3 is CASSQEPGFEAFF. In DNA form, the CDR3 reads TGTGCCAGCAGCCAAGAGCCCGGTTTTGAAGCTTTCTTT.